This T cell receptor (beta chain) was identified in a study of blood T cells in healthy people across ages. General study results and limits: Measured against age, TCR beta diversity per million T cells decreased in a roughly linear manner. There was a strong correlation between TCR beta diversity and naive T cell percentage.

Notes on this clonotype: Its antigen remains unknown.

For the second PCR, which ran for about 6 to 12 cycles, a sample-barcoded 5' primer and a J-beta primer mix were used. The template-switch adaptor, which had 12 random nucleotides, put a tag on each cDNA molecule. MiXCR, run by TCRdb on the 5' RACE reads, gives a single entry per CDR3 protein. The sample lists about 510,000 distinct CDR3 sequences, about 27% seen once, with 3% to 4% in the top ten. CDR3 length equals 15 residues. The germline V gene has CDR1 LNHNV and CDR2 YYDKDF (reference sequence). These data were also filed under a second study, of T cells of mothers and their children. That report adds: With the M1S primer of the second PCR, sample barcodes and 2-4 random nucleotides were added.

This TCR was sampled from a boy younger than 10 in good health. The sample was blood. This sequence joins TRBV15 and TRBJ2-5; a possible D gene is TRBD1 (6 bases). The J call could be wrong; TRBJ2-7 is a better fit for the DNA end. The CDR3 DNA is TGTGCCACCAGCAGAGACAGAGGGGGTGCCTACGAGCAGTACTTC. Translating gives CATSRDRGGAYEQYF.